The 8 T cell receptor beta chains reported below all come from one sample, sequenced in a study of blood T cells in healthy people across ages. Alongside a J-beta primer mix, a sample-barcoded 5' primer served in a second PCR lasting about 7 to 11 cycles. One entry per CDR3 protein results from TCRdb running MiXCR on the 5' RACE reads. The sample holds hundreds of thousands of distinct CDR3 sequences, about a quarter seen once. In addition, the sample was reused for a study of T cells of mothers and their children.

The source material was blood. The receptors were sampled from a boy younger than 18 in good health.

This clonotype was seen a handful of times. V is TRBV29-1 and J is TRBJ1-1; 7 bases line up with TRBD1. Germline assignment: CDR1 SQVTM and CDR2 ANQGSEA. V shed 4 bases, J shed 4 bases, and the junction held 6 bases outside the gene matches. The CDR3 is made up of 13 amino acids. The CDR3 bases are TGCAGCGTTGGGGGACCAGGGGGCACTGAAGCTTTCTTT. Residues: CSVGGPGGTEAFF. The whole variable domain, filled in from reference TRBV29-1 and TRBJ1-1, reads SAVISQKPSRDICQRGTSLTIQCQVDSQVTMMFWYRQQPGQSLTLIATANQGSEATYESGFVIDKFPISRPNLTFSTLTVSNMSPEDSSIYLCSVGGPGGTEAFFGQGTRLTVV.

The chain employs TRBV4-1 and TRBJ2-2, with 7 nucleotides matching TRBD1. Losses at the gene ends were 4 bases for V and 9 bases for J; bases not matched to a gene: 14. The germline V gene has CDR1 MGHRA and CDR2 YSYEKL. The CDR3 is 16 residues long. CDR3 in amino acids: CASSPSTGEIFRELFF. DNA for the CDR3: TGCGCCAGCAGCCCGAGCACAGGGGAAATTTTCAGGGAGCTGTTTTTT.

This rearrangement joins TRBV20-1 to TRBJ2-5; 7 bases are a match to TRBD1. The germline V gene encodes CDR1 DFQATT and CDR2 SNEGSKA (reference sequence). Trimming cost V 7 bases and J 2 bases; bases outside gene matches: 13. There are 15 residues in the CDR3. The CDR3 region is CSVVLLTGPQETQYF. In nucleotides, the CDR3 is TGCAGTGTTGTACTCTTGACAGGGCCTCAAGAGACCCAGTACTTC.

V gene TRBV15 combines with J gene TRBJ1-1, with D perhaps TRBD1 (5 bases). The CDR3 is 15 amino acids. Germline values: CDR1 LNHNV, CDR2 YYDKDF (reference sequence). Trimming took 5 bases from V and 4 from J, leaving 17 bases between them. CDR3 sequence: CATSELLSGRTEAFF. The CDR3 region has the DNA TGTGCCACCAGCGAATTATTATCAGGGCGCACTGAAGCTTTCTTT.

This clonotype appeared a few times. CDR3 nucleotides: TGCAGCGTTGAAAAAACGGGAGGGAACACAGATACGCAGTATTTT. Translating gives CSVEKTGGNTDTQYF. The rearrangement uses TRBV29-1 and TRBJ2-3; 8 bases fit TRBD2. V lost 2 bases and J lost 2; bases outside the gene matches: 6. CDR3 length: 15 residues. CDR1 is SQVTM and CDR2 is ANQGSEA in the germline V gene.

The V and J genes are TRBV12-3 or TRBV12-4 and TRBJ1-2; the D is unclear. Trimming stripped 8 bases from V and 5 bases from J, with 12 bases between. The CDR3 contains 12 residues. CDR3: CASGHGVYGYTF. DNA for the CDR3: TGTGCCAGCGGCCACGGGGTTTATGGCTACACCTTC.

In this sample, this clonotype turned up a few times. This rearrangement joins TRBV7-2 to TRBJ2-1; 7 bases map to TRBD2. The V segment lost 1 base and the J segment 7 bases; nucleotides outside the gene matches: 10. CDR1 and CDR2 from the germline V gene are SGHTA and FQGNSA. CDR3 length: 16 amino acids. In DNA form, the CDR3 reads TGTGCCAGCAGCTTAGGGGGGACTATCCGCGGGAATGAGCAGTTCTTC. Residues: CASSLGGTIRGNEQFF.

The chain recombines TRBV6-1 with TRBJ1-2; no definite D call. There are 14 residues in the CDR3. Per germline, CDR1 MNHNS and CDR2 SASEGT. V gave up 8 bases and J gave up 8 bases, with 21 bases separating them. The CDR3 DNA sequence: TGTGCCAGCGGGGAGGCCTCAACCCTACCCGGCTACACCTTC. Its translation is CASGEASTLPGYTF.